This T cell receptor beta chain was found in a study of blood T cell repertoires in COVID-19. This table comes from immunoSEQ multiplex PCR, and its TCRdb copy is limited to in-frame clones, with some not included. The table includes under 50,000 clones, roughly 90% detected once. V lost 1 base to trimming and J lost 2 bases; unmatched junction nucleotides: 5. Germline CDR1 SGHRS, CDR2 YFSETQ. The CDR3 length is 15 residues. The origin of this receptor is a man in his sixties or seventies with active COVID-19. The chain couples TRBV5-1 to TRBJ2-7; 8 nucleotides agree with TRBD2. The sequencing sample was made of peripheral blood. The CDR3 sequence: CASSLSAGGPYEQYF. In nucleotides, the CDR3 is TGCGCCAGCAGCTTGTCGGCGGGAGGCCCCTACGAGCAGTACTTC. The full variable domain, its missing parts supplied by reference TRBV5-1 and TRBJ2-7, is KAGVTQTPRYLIKTRGQQVTLSCSPISGHRSVSWYQQTPGQGLQFLFEYFSETQRNKGNFPGRFSGRQFSNSRSEMNVSTLELGDSALYLCASSLSAGGPYEQYFGPGTRLTVT.